Listed below are T cell receptor beta chains from one sample, sequenced in a study of breast tumors, draining lymph nodes, adjacent tissues. Using its own MiXCR run on the multiplex PCR reads, TCRdb lists one record per CDR3 protein. The table has more than 250,000 distinct CDR3 sequences, under 35% seen once. Source material: axillary lymph node tissue. The source of these receptors is a female donor with breast cancer. Some clones in this sample may be carry-over from other donors' samples. Each CDR3 is given with its conserved first and last residue. The D gene is left open where the match is weak. Size is stated for part of the rows, as once, few or many counts, or as a class when the clone is expanded.

TRBJ1-2 many TRBV5-5 - TGTGCCAGCAGCCTAAATCCCCGCGGGAGGGGGGGCGATGGCTACACCTTC CASSLNPRGRGGDGYTF
TRBJ2-3 many TRBV3-1 - TGTGCCAGCAGCCGGACTAGCACAGATACGCAGTATTTT CASSRTSTDTQYF
TRBJ2-7 once TRBV28 - TGTGCCAGCAGTCCCCCATTGACGGCCCCGCGGTGGCAGTACTTC CASSPPLTAPRWQYF
TRBJ1-6 many TRBV11-3 TRBD1 TGTGCCAGCAGCCCGGGACAGGGAGGCTATAATTCACCCCTCCACTTT CASSPGQGGYNSPLHF
TRBJ2-7 - TRBV5-1 - TGCGCCAGCAGCTTCCCCGGACGTCCTGCCTACGAGCGGTACTTC CASSFPGRPAYERYF
TRBJ2-1 many TRBV6-5 - TGTGCCAGCAGTTACTCAGCGATTTCCTACAATGAGCAGTTCTTC CASSYSAISYNEQFF
TRBJ1-6 many TRBV6-2/TRBV6-3 TRBD1 TGTGCCAGCAACCGAGGACAGGGACCCTATAATTCACCCCTCCACTTT CASNRGQGPYNSPLHF
TRBJ2-1 - TRBV9 TRBD2 TGTGCCAGCAGCGTCCGGGAGGGGTACAATGAGCGGTTCTTC CASSVREGYNERFF
TRBJ2-3 many TRBV24-1 TRBD2 TGTGCCACCAGTGAGGCGGGAGGGCCCTCAGATACGCAGTATTTT CATSEAGGPSDTQYF
TRBJ2-5 few TRBV5-1 - TGCGCCAGCAGCTTGGAAGGGAGGAGGGACACCCAGTACTTC CASSLEGRRDTQYF
TRBJ1-5 many TRBV6-6 TRBD1 TGTGCCAGCAGTTCCGGGACAGCCTACAATCAGCCCCAGCATTTT CASSSGTAYNQPQHF
TRBJ1-4 - TRBV12-3/TRBV12-4 - TGTGCCAGCACCGGGGGGCGCGTCATTTTC CASTGGRVIF
TRBJ1-4 - TRBV6-2/TRBV6-3 - TGTGCCAGCAGTTATAATGGACTGCAGTACGGTGAAAAACTGTTTTTT CASSYNGLQYGEKLFF
TRBJ2-3 many TRBV4-3 - TGCGCCAGCAGCCAAGATACTGCCACAGATACGCAGTATTTT CASSQDTATDTQYF
TRBJ2-7 - TRBV25-1 - TGTGCCAGCAGTGCTAGCGCAGGGAGCCACGAGCAGTACTTC CASSASAGSHEQYF
TRBJ1-1 few TRBV11-3 - TGTGCCAGCAGCTTAGCGACCTTCCTGAACACTGAAGCTTTCTTT CASSLATFLNTEAFF
TRBJ2-7 few TRBV28 - TGTGCCAGCGGAAACACCGGGTCACAATACGAGCAGTACTTC CASGNTGSQYEQYF
TRBJ2-2 - TRBV6-1 - TGTGCCAGCAGTTCAGGGTGGAACGGGGAGCTGTTTTTT CASSSGWNGELFF
TRBJ2-7 many TRBV29-1 TRBD1 TGCAGCGTTGCGACAGGGGGCTACGAGCAGTACTTC CSVATGGYEQYF
TRBJ2-7 many TRBV2 TRBD1 TGTGCCAGCAGTGAAAGTCTGGGACAGGGCTACGAGCAGTACTTC CASSESLGQGYEQYF
TRBJ2-7 many TRBV5-1 TRBD2 TGCGCCAGCAGCAACCTGACTAGCGGGAGTGGCGAGCAGTACTTC CASSNLTSGSGEQYF
TRBJ2-5 - TRBV6-5 - TGTGCCAGCAGTCCAACCCCACAGGGGCTTAGGGAGGCCCAGTACTTC CASSPTPQGLREAQYF
TRBJ2-7 few TRBV6-6 - TGTGCCAGCAGTTACTCTGGGGATGTGGGCGAGCAGTACTTC CASSYSGDVGEQYF
TRBJ2-5 - TRBV7-3 - TGTGCCAGCAGCTCAGGGGGAGGGGAGACCCAGTACTTC CASSSGGGETQYF
TRBJ2-5 many TRBV5-1 TRBD1 TGCGCCAGCAGCGCCCGGACAGGGGTAGAGACCCAGTACTTC CASSARTGVETQYF
TRBJ2-1 - TRBV4-3 TRBD2 TGCGCCAGCAGCCAAGTTAGTTCAGGTAGCGGGGGAAACAATGAGCAGTTCTTC CASSQVSSGSGGNNEQFF